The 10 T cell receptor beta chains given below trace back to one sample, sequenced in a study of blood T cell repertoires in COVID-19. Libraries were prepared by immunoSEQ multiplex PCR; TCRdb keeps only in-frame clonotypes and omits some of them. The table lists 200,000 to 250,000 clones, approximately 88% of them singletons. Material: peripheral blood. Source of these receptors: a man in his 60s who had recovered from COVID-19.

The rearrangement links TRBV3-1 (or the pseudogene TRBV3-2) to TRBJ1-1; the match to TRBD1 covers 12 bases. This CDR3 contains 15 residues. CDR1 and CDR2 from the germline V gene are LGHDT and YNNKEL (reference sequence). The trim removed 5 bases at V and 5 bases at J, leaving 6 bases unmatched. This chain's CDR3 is CASSSRDRGRTEAFF. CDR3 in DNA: TGTGCCAGCAGCTCCCGGGACAGGGGGCGAACTGAAGCTTTCTTT.

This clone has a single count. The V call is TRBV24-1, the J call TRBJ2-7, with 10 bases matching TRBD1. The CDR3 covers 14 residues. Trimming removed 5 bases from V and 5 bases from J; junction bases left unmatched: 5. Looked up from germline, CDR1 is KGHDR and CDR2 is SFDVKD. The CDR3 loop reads CATSARDRGHEQYF. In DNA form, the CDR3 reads TGTGCCACCAGTGCCCGGGACAGGGGTCACGAGCAGTACTTC.

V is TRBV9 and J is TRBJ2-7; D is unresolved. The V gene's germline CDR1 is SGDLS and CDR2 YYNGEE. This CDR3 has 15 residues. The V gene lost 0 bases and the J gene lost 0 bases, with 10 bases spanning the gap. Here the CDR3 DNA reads TGTGCCAGCAGCGTAGGTAATCTGTTCTCCTACGAGCAGTACTTC. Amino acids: CASSVGNLFSYEQYF.

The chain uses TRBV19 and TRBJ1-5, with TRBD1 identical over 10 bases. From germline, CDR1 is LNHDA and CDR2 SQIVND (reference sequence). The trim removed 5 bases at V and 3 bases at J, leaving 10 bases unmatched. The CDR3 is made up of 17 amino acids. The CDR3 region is CASSPSRDRGPNQPQHF. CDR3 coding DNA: TGTGCCAGTAGTCCATCCCGGGACAGGGGCCCCAATCAGCCCCAGCATTTT.

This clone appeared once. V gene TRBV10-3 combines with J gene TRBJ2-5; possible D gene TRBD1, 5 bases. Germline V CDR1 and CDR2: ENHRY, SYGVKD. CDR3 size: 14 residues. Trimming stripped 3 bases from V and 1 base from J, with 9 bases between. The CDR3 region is CAISERGRQETQYF. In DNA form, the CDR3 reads TGTGCCATCAGTGAAAGGGGCCGCCAAGAGACCCAGTACTTC.

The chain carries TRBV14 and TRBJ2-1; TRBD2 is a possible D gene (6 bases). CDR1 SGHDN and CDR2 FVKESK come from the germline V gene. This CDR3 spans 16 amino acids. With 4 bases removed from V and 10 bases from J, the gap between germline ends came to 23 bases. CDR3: CASSRRGGPLGGEQFF. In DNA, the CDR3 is TGTGCCAGCAGCCGTCGTGGGGGACCCCTGGGGGGAGAGCAGTTCTTC.

The CDR3 region has the DNA TGTGCCATCAGTTCTGGGCTCATGAACACTGAAGCTTTCTTT. Protein sequence: CAISSGLMNTEAFF. V gene TRBV10-3 combines with J gene TRBJ1-1; D remains ambiguous. Germline CDR1 and CDR2: ENHRY and SYGVKD. The CDR3 sequence is 14 residues long. V lost 5 bases and J lost 0, with 10 bases in between.

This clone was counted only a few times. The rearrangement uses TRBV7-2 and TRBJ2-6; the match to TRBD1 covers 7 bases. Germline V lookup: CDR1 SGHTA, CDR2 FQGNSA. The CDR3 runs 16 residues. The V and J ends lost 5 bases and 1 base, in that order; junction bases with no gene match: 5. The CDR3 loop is CASSGRQGSGANVLTF. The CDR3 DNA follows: TGTGCCAGCAGCGGACGACAGGGTTCTGGGGCCAACGTCCTGACTTTC.

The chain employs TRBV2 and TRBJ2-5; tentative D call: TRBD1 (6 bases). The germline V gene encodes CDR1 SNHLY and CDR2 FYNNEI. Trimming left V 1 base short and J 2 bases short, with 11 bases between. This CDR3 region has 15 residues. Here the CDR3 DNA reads TGTGCCAGCAGTGAAGACAGGGCAGTTCAAGAGACCCAGTACTTC. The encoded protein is CASSEDRAVQETQYF.

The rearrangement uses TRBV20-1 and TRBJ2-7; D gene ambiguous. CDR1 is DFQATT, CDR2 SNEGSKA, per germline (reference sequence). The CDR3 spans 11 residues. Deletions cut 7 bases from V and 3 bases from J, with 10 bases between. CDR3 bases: TGCAGTGTGCTGCAGCGCTACGAGCAGTACTTC. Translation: CSVLQRYEQYF.